A selection of T cell receptor beta chains follows, all from one sample in a study of blood T cells in healthy people across ages. From the 5' RACE reads, TCRdb called clonotypes with MiXCR, one entry per CDR3 protein. This table holds 1,100,000 or so distinct CDR3 sequences, roughly 45% found once. Sample: blood. The receptors come from a woman in her sixties in good health. The CDR3 runs from the conserved cysteine through the conserved F or W. The order of the fields is V gene, J gene, D gene, clone size, CDR3 protein, CDR3 DNA. The D gene is left open where the match is weak. Size is stated for part of the rows, as once, few or many counts, or as a class when the clone is expanded.

V: TRBV6-5; J: TRBJ1-1; D: .; size: .; CDR3: CASSYSEWEMNTEAFF; DNA: TGTGCCAGCAGTTACTCGGAGTGGGAGATGAACACTGAAGCTTTCTTT
V: TRBV27; J: TRBJ2-4; D: TRBD1; size: .; CDR3: CASSLVLQGENIQYF; DNA: TGTGCCAGCAGTTTGGTACTACAGGGGGAAAACATTCAGTACTTC
V: TRBV20-1; J: TRBJ2-7; D: TRBD2; size: .; CDR3: CSAKTSAGVYEQYF; DNA: TGCAGTGCTAAGACATCAGCGGGAGTTTACGAGCAGTACTTC
V: TRBV27; J: TRBJ2-3; D: .; size: few; CDR3: CASTAGPAYTDTQYF; DNA: TGTGCCAGCACCGCCGGACCTGCTTACACAGATACGCAGTATTTT
V: TRBV12-3/TRBV12-4; J: TRBJ2-5; D: TRBD2; size: few; CDR3: CASSPGLAGPETQYF; DNA: TGTGCCAGCAGCCCGGGACTAGCGGGCCCAGAGACCCAGTACTTC
V: TRBV20-1; J: TRBJ2-3; D: .; size: .; CDR3: CSARDLRVGDTQYF; DNA: TGCAGTGCTAGAGATCTGCGAGTTGGAGATACGCAGTATTTT
V: TRBV5-1; J: TRBJ2-1; D: TRBD2; size: .; CDR3: CASSLRQPGTSGKNEQFF; DNA: TGCGCCAGCAGCTTAAGGCAGCCCGGGACTAGCGGGAAGAATGAGCAGTTCTTC
V: TRBV20-1; J: TRBJ2-4; D: .; size: .; CDR3: CSAIWGAKNIQYF; DNA: TGCAGTGCTATATGGGGAGCCAAAAACATTCAGTACTTC
V: TRBV2; J: TRBJ2-5; D: TRBD1; size: few; CDR3: CASRPGTGGTKTQYF; DNA: TGTGCCAGCAGGCCAGGGACAGGGGGCACAAAGACCCAGTACTTC
V: TRBV6-5; J: TRBJ1-2; D: TRBD1; size: .; CDR3: CASSYTGQIYGYTF; DNA: TGTGCCAGCAGTTACACGGGACAGATCTATGGCTACACCTTC
V: TRBV6-5; J: TRBJ2-7; D: TRBD2; size: .; CDR3: CASKGSGNYEQYF; DNA: TGTGCCAGCAAGGGTAGCGGGAACTACGAGCAGTACTTC
V: TRBV9; J: TRBJ2-7; D: TRBD2; size: .; CDR3: CTSSVSGSSYEQYF; DNA: TGTACCAGCAGCGTTAGCGGGAGTTCCTACGAGCAGTACTTC
V: TRBV6-1; J: TRBJ2-1; D: TRBD2; size: .; CDR3: CASSEGTTSYNEQFF; DNA: TGTGCCAGCAGTGAGGGGACTACTTCCTACAATGAGCAGTTCTTC
V: TRBV5-6; J: TRBJ2-7; D: TRBD2; size: .; CDR3: CASSLVGRENNEQYF; DNA: TGTGCCAGCAGCTTGGTTGGGCGGGAGAACAACGAGCAGTACTTC
V: TRBV3-1; J: TRBJ2-5; D: .; size: .; CDR3: CASSQDIYGVETQYF; DNA: TGTGCCAGCAGCCAAGATATATATGGGGTAGAGACCCAGTACTTC
V: TRBV29-1; J: TRBJ2-1; D: TRBD2; size: .; CDR3: CSAQLAGGGKEQFF; DNA: TGCAGCGCTCAACTAGCGGGAGGAGGTAAGGAGCAGTTCTTC
V: TRBV29-1; J: TRBJ2-3; D: .; size: few; CDR3: CSASQSADTQYF; DNA: TGCAGCGCGTCCCAAAGTGCAGATACGCAGTATTTT
V: TRBV6-2/TRBV6-3; J: TRBJ2-5; D: .; size: many; CDR3: CASSVRRWETQYF; DNA: TGTGCCAGCAGTGTCCGGAGGTGGGAGACCCAGTACTTC
V: TRBV13; J: TRBJ2-7; D: .; size: few; CDR3: CASSLPGSNHEQYF; DNA: TGTGCCAGCAGCTTACCCGGGAGTAACCACGAGCAGTACTTC
V: TRBV5-5; J: TRBJ1-5; D: .; size: .; CDR3: CASSGGTKASNQPQHF; DNA: TGTGCCAGCAGCGGAGGGACGAAAGCATCCAATCAGCCCCAGCATTTT
V: TRBV4-2; J: TRBJ2-2; D: TRBD2; size: .; CDR3: CASSQVRLAGGGGGELFF; DNA: TGTGCCAGCAGCCAAGTGCGGCTAGCGGGAGGGGGTGGCGGGGAGCTGTTTTTT
V: TRBV2; J: TRBJ1-2; D: .; size: .; CDR3: CASYGGHSDGYTF; DNA: TGTGCCAGTTACGGAGGACATTCTGATGGCTACACCTTC
V: TRBV6-5; J: TRBJ1-5; D: .; size: .; CDR3: CASSSDSRNQPQHF; DNA: TGTGCCAGCAGTTCGGACAGTCGCAATCAGCCCCAGCATTTT
V: TRBV7-3; J: TRBJ2-1; D: TRBD2; size: .; CDR3: CASSPSGRAINEQFF; DNA: TGTGCCAGCAGCCCGAGCGGGAGGGCCATCAATGAGCAGTTCTTC
V: TRBV3-1; J: TRBJ2-7; D: .; size: .; CDR3: CASSRGAVSSYEQYF; DNA: TGTGCCAGCAGCCGTGGTGCGGTGAGCTCCTACGAGCAGTACTTC
V: TRBV24-1; J: TRBJ2-1; D: TRBD2; size: .; CDR3: CATSDPITSGNEQFF; DNA: TGTGCCACCAGTGACCCTATAACTAGCGGCAATGAGCAGTTCTTC
V: TRBV5-1; J: TRBJ1-2; D: .; size: .; CDR3: CASSDSVRGYTF; DNA: TGCGCCAGCAGCGACTCCGTCCGTGGCTACACCTTC
V: TRBV7-2; J: TRBJ1-2; D: .; size: .; CDR3: CASSLGGALNYGYTF; DNA: TGTGCCAGCAGCTTGGGGGGTGCCCTGAACTATGGCTACACCTTC
V: TRBV29-1; J: TRBJ1-1; D: TRBD1; size: few; CDR3: CSATTGLGNTEAFF; DNA: TGCAGCGCAACGACAGGGTTGGGGAACACTGAAGCTTTCTTT
V: TRBV2; J: TRBJ2-3; D: .; size: .; CDR3: CASSLGRGHGTSTDTQYF; DNA: TGTGCCAGCAGTCTTGGCCGGGGACACGGAACTAGCACAGATACGCAGTATTTT
V: TRBV20-1; J: TRBJ1-2; D: TRBD1; size: few; CDR3: CSASKGGTGSSGYTF; DNA: TGCAGTGCTAGCAAGGGTGGGACAGGGTCTTCAGGCTACACCTTC
V: TRBV5-1; J: TRBJ1-2; D: TRBD1; size: .; CDR3: CASSTTGDPNYGYTF; DNA: TGCGCCAGTTCTACGACAGGGGATCCTAACTATGGCTACACCTTC
V: TRBV3-1; J: TRBJ2-6; D: .; size: .; CDR3: CASSQNMLSGANVLTF; DNA: TGTGCCAGCAGCCAAAACATGCTCTCTGGGGCCAACGTCCTGACTTTC
V: TRBV6-2/TRBV6-3; J: TRBJ1-1; D: .; size: .; CDR3: CASSQVLNTEAFF; DNA: TGTGCCAGCAGTCAGGTTCTGAACACTGAAGCTTTCTTT
V: TRBV3-1; J: TRBJ2-3; D: .; size: .; CDR3: CASSQVGASDTQYF; DNA: TGTGCCAGCAGCCAAGTTGGAGCGAGCGATACGCAGTATTTT
V: TRBV6-6; J: TRBJ2-1; D: TRBD1; size: .; CDR3: CASSYATGGVEQFF; DNA: TGTGCCAGCAGTTACGCAACAGGGGGCGTTGAGCAGTTCTTC
V: TRBV30; J: TRBJ2-5; D: TRBD2; size: .; CDR3: CAWATSGKGETQYF; DNA: TGTGCCTGGGCTACTAGCGGGAAGGGTGAGACCCAGTACTTC
V: TRBV19; J: TRBJ2-7; D: TRBD1; size: .; CDR3: CASRYEGATGLSSEQYF; DNA: TGTGCCAGTAGGTACGAGGGTGCGACAGGGCTCTCTTCCGAGCAGTACTTC
V: TRBV5-1; J: TRBJ2-5; D: TRBD1; size: .; CDR3: CASSLGDRIQETQYF; DNA: TGCGCCAGCAGCTTGGGGGACAGAATCCAAGAGACCCAGTACTTC
V: TRBV29-1; J: TRBJ2-5; D: .; size: many; CDR3: CSVEEGAWQGETQYF; DNA: TGCAGCGTTGAAGAGGGAGCGTGGCAGGGAGAGACCCAGTACTTC
V: TRBV7-9; J: TRBJ1-2; D: .; size: .; CDR3: CASSFGGMSGYTF; DNA: TGTGCCAGCAGCTTCGGGGGCATGTCTGGCTACACCTTC
V: TRBV20-1; J: TRBJ1-1; D: .; size: .; CDR3: CSAVQGRGNTEAFF; DNA: TGCAGTGCTGTACAGGGTCGGGGGAACACTGAAGCTTTCTTT
V: TRBV6-2/TRBV6-3; J: TRBJ1-1; D: .; size: many; CDR3: CASSYNRGGSNTEAFF; DNA: TGTGCCAGCAGTTATAATCGGGGTGGATCGAACACTGAAGCTTTCTTT
V: TRBV29-1; J: TRBJ2-4; D: TRBD2; size: many; CDR3: CSVLSGGSKQYF; DNA: TGCAGCGTTCTTAGCGGGGGGTCTAAGCAGTACTTC
V: TRBV2; J: TRBJ2-7; D: .; size: .; CDR3: CASSRGSSYNEQYF; DNA: TGTGCCAGCAGTAGGGGTAGCTCCTACAATGAGCAGTACTTC
V: TRBV9; J: TRBJ2-1; D: TRBD2; size: once; CDR3: CASGWTSGNEQFF; DNA: TGTGCCAGCGGGTGGACTAGCGGGAATGAGCAGTTCTTC
V: TRBV28; J: TRBJ1-2; D: .; size: .; CDR3: CASSLYRADYGYTF; DNA: TGTGCCAGCAGTTTATACAGGGCGGACTATGGCTACACCTTC
V: TRBV3-1; J: TRBJ2-3; D: .; size: few; CDR3: CASSRRGNGDTQYF; DNA: TGTGCCAGCAGCCGACGGGGGAACGGAGATACGCAGTATTTT
V: TRBV27; J: TRBJ2-7; D: TRBD1; size: .; CDR3: CASSLLRQGASYEQYF; DNA: TGTGCCAGCAGTTTATTACGACAGGGGGCATCCTACGAGCAGTACTTC
V: TRBV4-1; J: TRBJ2-6; D: TRBD2; size: .; CDR3: CASSQASSGTSSGANVPTF; DNA: TGCGCCAGCAGCCAAGCATCTAGCGGAACTTCCTCTGGGGCCAACGTCCCGACTTTC
V: TRBV9; J: TRBJ2-7; D: TRBD2; size: few; CDR3: CASSARTSGRYEQYF; DNA: TGTGCCAGCAGCGCGCGGACTAGCGGGAGGTACGAGCAGTACTTC
V: TRBV2; J: TRBJ2-3; D: .; size: .; CDR3: CASMGRVRDTQYF; DNA: TGTGCCAGCATGGGCAGGGTGAGAGATACGCAGTATTTT
V: TRBV3-1; J: TRBJ2-7; D: .; size: few; CDR3: CASSQAVGSSYEQYF; DNA: TGTGCCAGCAGCCAAGCAGTCGGGTCTTCCTACGAGCAGTACTTC
V: TRBV29-1; J: TRBJ2-7; D: TRBD1; size: .; CDR3: CSVDSGTATYEQYF; DNA: TGCAGCGTTGACTCCGGGACAGCCACCTACGAGCAGTACTTC
V: TRBV11-2; J: TRBJ2-5; D: .; size: few; CDR3: CASSQGQNQETQYF; DNA: TGTGCCAGCAGCCAAGGACAAAACCAAGAGACCCAGTACTTC
V: TRBV28; J: TRBJ1-4; D: TRBD1; size: .; CDR3: CASSSPDRVGEKLFF; DNA: TGTGCCAGCAGTTCGCCCGACAGGGTCGGCGAAAAACTGTTTTTT
V: TRBV6-1; J: TRBJ2-7; D: .; size: once; CDR3: CASSEARIGAAYEQYF; DNA: TGTGCCAGCAGTGAAGCGAGGATAGGGGCGGCCTACGAGCAGTACTTC
V: TRBV9; J: TRBJ2-5; D: TRBD2; size: few; CDR3: CASSTGTRGMIETQYF; DNA: TGTGCCAGCAGCACCGGGACTAGGGGGATGATAGAGACCCAGTACTTC